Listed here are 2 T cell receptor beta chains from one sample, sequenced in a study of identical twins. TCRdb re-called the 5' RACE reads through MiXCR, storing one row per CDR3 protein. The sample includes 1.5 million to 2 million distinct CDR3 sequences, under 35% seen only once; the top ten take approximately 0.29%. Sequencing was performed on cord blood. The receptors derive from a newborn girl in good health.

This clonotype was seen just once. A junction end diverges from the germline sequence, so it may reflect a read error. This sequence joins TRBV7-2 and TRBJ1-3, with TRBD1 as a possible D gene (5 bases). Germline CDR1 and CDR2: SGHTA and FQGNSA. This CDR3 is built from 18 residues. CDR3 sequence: CAGSFRGLFGTLGNTIYF. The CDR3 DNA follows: TGTGCCGGCAGCTTTCGTGGTCTCTTCGGGACTCTCGGAAACACCATATATTTT.

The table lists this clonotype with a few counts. CDR3 sequence reads: CASRLRLAGNQETQYF. DNA of the CDR3: TGTGCCAGCAGACTAAGACTAGCGGGGAACCAAGAGACCCAGTACTTC. This chain joins TRBV2 and TRBJ2-5, with 11 bases identical to TRBD2. The CDR3 is 16 residues long. Germline trimming cut 6 bases from V and 0 bases from J; bases unmatched to any gene: 6. Germline V gives CDR1 SNHLY, CDR2 FYNNEI.